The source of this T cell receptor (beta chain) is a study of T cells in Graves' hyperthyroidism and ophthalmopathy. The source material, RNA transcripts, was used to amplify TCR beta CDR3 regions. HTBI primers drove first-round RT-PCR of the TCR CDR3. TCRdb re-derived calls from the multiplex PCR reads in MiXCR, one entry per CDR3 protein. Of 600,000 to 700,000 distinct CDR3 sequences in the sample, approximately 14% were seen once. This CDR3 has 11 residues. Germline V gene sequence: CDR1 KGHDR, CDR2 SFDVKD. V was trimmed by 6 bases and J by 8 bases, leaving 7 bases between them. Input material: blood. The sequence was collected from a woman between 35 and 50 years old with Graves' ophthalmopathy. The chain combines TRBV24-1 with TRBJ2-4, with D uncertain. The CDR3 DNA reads TGTGCCACCAGTTCCTCGGACATTCAGTACTTC. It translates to CATSSSDIQYF.